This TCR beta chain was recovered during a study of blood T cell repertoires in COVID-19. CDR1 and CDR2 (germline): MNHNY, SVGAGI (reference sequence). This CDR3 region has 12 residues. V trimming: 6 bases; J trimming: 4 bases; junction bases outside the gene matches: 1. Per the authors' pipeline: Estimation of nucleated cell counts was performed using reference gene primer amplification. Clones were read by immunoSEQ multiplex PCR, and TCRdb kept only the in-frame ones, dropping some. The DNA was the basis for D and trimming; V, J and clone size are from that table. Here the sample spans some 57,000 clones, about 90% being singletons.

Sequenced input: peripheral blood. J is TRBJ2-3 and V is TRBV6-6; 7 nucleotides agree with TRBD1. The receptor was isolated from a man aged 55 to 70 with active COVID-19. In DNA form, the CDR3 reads TGTGCCAGCAGCCAGGGGGCAGATACGCAGTATTTT. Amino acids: CASSQGADTQYF.